These T cell receptor beta chains were read from a single sample in a study of CD8 T cells in ankylosing spondylitis. TCRdb recomputed calls from the 5' RACE reads with MiXCR, one row per CDR3 protein. The sample records hundreds of thousands of distinct CDR3 sequences, 25% to 30% being singletons. Sequencing used blood, either unsorted or a sorted T cell fraction (not recorded which). The receptors were sampled from a male donor with ankylosing spondylitis. Each CDR3 is given with its conserved first and last residue. Each record gives: V gene, CDR3 protein.

TRBV7-2 | CASTLIPAGGPSQFF
TRBV7-9 | CASSLRATGELFF
TRBV12-3/TRBV12-4 | CASRPRGTEAFF
TRBV28 | CASRYTSGQETQYF
TRBV10-2 | CASSEADRGLDEQFF
TRBV18 | CASSPEGYEQYF
TRBV5-1 | CASSPGTSNVINEQFF
TRBV12-3/TRBV12-4 | CASSWQAGNNEQFF
TRBV7-6 | CASSPRHLGRGLAGSSTDTQYF
TRBV7-9 | CASSLEAGTFTYEQYF
TRBV20-1 | CSARVGGSKNEQFF
TRBV5-1 | CASRLAGVRTGELFF
TRBV5-6 | CASSLGGLGTYNEQFF
TRBV6-1 | CASARTQGQRNEQFF
TRBV5-1 | CASSFIGTGNTEAFF
TRBV5-6 | CASSLEGAQGSSYNEQFF
TRBV20-1 | CSAHQGTDTQYF
TRBV20-1 | CSARVETQYF
TRBV20-1 | CSAIVRTGPRGAFF
TRBV6-1 | CASSEGRFGGYTF
TRBV10-3 | CAISDSRGPGTEAFF
TRBV18 | CASSPDWGEQYF
TRBV20-1 | CSGGRGNQPQHF
TRBV3-1 | CASSHLILTGKIYGYTF
TRBV5-1 | CASSPGLAGGYNEQFF
TRBV29-1 | CSYKGQTNEKLFF
TRBV7-2 | CASSLAVNTGELFF
TRBV20-1 | CSASQNRGLTYEQYF
TRBV15 | CATSRDLTDTQYF
TRBV10-3 | CAISVPSGRAPDTQYF
TRBV29-1 | CSVWDRGKGNTIYF
TRBV3-1 | CASSQGGLEQFF
TRBV5-1 | CASSWQGAQPQHF
TRBV3-1 | CASSQEGRTYGYTF
TRBV5-1 | CASSSDGMNTEAFF
TRBV18 | CASSPWPGHEQYF
TRBV5-1 | CASSWTRSYEQYF
TRBV7-2 | CASSLASGRDNEQFF
TRBV20-1 | CSAGTRNTEAFF
TRBV5-1 | CASSLDLAGAQEQYF
TRBV11-2 | CASSLEPGSGRLYNEQFF
TRBV20-1 | CSAKLGPLGEAFF
TRBV20-1 | CSAREPVGEKLFF
TRBV5-1 | CASSRTPGGFGNTIYF
TRBV20-1 | CSAPDTSYNEQFF